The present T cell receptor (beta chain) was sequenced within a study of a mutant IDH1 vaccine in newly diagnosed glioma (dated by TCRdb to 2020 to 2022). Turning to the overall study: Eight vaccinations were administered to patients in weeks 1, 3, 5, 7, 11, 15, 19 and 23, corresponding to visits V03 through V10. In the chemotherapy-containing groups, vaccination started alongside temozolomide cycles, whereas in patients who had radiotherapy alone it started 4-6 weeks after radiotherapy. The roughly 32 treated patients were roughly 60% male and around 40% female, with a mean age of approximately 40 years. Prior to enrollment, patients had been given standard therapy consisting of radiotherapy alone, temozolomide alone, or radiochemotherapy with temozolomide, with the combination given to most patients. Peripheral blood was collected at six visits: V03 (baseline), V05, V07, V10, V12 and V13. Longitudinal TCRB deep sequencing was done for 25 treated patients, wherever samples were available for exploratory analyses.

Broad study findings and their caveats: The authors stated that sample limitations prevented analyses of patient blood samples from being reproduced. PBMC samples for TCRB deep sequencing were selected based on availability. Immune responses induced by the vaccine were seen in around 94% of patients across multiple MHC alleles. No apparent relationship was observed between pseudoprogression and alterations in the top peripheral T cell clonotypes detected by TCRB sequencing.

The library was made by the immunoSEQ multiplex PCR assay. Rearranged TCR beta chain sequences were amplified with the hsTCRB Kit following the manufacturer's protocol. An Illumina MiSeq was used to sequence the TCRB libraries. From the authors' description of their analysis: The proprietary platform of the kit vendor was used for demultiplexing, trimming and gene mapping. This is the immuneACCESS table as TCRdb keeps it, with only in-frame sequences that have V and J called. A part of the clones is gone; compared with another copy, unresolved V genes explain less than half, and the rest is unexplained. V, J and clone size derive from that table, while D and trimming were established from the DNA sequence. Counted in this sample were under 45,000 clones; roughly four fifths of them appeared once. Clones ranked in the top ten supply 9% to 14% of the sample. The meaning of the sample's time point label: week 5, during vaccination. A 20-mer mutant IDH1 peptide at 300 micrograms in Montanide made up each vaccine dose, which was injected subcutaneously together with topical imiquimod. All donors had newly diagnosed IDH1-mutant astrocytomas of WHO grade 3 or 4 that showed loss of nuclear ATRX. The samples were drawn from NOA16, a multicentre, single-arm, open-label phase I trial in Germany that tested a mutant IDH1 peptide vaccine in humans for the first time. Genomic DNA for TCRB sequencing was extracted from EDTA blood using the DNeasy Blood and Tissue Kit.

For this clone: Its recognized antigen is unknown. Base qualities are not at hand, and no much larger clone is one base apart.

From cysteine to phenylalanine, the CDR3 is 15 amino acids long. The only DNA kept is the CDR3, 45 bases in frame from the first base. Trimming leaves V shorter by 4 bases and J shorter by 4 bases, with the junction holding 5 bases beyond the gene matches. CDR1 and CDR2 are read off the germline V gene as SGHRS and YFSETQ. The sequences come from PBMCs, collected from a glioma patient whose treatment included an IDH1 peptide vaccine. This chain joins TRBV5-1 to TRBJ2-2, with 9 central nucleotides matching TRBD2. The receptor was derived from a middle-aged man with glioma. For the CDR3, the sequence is CASSQGTSLTGELFF. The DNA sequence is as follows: TGCGCCAGCAGCCAAGGGACTAGCCTCACCGGGGAGCTGTTTTTT.